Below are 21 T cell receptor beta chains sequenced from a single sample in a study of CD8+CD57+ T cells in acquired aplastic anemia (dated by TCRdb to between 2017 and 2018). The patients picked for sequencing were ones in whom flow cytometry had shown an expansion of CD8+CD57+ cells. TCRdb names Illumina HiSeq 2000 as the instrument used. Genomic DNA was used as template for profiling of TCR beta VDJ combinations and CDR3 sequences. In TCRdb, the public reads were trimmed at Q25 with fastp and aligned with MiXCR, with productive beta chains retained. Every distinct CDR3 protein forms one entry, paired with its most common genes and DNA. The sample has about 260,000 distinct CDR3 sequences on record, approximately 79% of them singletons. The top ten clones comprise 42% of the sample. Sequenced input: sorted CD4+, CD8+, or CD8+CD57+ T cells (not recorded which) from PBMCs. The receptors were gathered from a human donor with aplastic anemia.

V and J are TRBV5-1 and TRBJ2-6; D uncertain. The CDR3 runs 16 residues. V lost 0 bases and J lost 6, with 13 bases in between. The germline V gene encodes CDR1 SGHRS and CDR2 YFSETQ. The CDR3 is CASSLGSNAEANVLTF. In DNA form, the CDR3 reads TGCGCCAGCAGCTTGGGCAGCAACGCTGAGGCCAACGTCCTGACTTTC.

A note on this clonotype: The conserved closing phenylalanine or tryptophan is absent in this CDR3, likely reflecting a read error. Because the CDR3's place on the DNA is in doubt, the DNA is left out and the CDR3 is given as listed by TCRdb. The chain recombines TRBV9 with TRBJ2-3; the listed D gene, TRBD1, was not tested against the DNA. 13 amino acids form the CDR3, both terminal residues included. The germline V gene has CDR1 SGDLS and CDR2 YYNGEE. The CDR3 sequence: CASSAGGTDTGEL.

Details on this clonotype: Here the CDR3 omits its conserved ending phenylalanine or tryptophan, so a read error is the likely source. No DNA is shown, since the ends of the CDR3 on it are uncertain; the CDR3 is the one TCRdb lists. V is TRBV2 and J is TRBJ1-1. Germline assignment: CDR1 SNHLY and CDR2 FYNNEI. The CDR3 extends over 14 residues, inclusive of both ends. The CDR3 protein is CATSGECTNTEAFG.

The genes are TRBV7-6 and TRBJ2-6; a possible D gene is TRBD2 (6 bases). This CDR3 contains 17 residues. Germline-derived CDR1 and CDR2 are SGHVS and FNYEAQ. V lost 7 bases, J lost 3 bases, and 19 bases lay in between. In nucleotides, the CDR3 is TGTGCCAGCACCCTAGCGAGGATCCCCTGTGGGGCCAACGTCCTGACTTTC. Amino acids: CASTLARIPCGANVLTF.

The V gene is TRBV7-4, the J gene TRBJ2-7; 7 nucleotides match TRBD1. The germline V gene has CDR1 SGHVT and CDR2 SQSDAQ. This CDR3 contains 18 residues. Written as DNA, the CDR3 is TGCGCCAGCAGCCAAGGGACAGTAAACACTGAACCTTTCTACGAGCAGTACGTC. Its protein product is CASSQGTVNTEPFYEQYV.

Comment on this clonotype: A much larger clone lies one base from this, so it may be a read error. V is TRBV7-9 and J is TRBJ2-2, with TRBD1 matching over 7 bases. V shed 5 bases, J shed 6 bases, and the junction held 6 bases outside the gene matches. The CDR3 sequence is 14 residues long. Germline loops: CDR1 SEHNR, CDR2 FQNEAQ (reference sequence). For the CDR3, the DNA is TGTGCCAGCAGCAGGGGACAGATAGCCGGGGAGCTGTTTTTT. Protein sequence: CASSRGQIAGELFF. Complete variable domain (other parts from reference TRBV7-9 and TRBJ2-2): DTGVSQNPRHKITKRGQNVTFRCDPISEHNRLYWYRQTLGQGPEFLTYFQNEAQLEKSRLLSDRFSAERPKGSFSTLEIQRTEQGDSAMYLCASSRGQIAGELFFGEGSRLTVL.

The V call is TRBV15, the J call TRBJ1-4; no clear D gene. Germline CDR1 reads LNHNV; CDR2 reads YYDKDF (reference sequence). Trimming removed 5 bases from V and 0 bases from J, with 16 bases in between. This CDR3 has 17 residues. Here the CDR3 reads CATSGNPRRATNEKLFF. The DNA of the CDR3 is TGTGCCACCAGCGGCAACCCCCGACGGGCAACTAATGAAAAACTGTTTTTT.

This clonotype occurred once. DNA of the CDR3: TGTGCCAGCAGCTTAGAGGGAGGTCCGGCTACGAAGTATTATTTT. The encoded protein is CASSLEGGPATKYYF. The chain links TRBV7-8 to TRBJ2-3, with a weak D call TRBD2 (6 bases). The CDR3 is 15 amino acids. The V gene lost 1 base and the J gene lost 15 bases, with 23 bases spanning the gap. Germline V gene data show CDR1 as SGHVS and CDR2 as FQNEAQ.

This CDR3 reads CASSFTSAMSAPSYEQYV. CDR3 DNA: TGTGCCAGCAGCTTTACTAGCGCAATGAGCGCCCCTTCCTACGAGCAGTACGTC. The V call is TRBV7-9, the J call TRBJ2-7; 7 bases fit TRBD2. The CDR3 spans 18 residues. V shed 3 bases and J 1 base; nucleotides not matched to a gene: 15. Germline CDR1 SEHNR, CDR2 FQNEAQ (reference sequence).

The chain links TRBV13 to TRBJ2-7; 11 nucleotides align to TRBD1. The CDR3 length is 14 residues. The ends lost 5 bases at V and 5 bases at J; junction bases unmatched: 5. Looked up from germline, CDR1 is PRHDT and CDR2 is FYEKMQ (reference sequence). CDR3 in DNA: TGTGCCAGCAGCCTCGGGACAGGGGGAGACGAGCAGTACTTC. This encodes CASSLGTGGDEQYF.

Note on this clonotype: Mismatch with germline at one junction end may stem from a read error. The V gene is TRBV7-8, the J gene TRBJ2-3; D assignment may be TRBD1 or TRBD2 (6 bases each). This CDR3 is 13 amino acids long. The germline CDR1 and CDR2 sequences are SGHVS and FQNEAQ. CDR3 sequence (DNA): TGTGCCAGCGGGTACGGGGGCACAGACACGACGCATTTT. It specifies CASGYGGTDTTHF.

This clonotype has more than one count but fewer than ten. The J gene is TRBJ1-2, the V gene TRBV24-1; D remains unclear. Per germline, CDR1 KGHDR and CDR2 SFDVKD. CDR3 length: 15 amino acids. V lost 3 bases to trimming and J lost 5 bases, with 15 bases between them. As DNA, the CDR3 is TGTGCCACCAGTGATGATTCGGACGGGTGGTATGGCTACACCTTC. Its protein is CATSDDSDGWYGYTF.

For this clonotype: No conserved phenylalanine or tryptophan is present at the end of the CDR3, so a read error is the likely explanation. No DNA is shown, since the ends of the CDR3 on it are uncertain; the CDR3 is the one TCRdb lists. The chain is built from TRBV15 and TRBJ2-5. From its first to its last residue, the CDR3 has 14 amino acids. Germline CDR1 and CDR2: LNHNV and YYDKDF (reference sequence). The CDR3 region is CATSRRSEQGTQYL.

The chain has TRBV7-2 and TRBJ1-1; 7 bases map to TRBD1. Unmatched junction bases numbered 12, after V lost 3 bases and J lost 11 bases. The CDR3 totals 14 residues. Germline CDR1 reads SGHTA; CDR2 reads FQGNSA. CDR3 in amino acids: CASSLTTGYTYAFF. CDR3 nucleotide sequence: TGTGCCAGCAGCTTGACGACAGGGTACACCTATGCTTTCTTT.

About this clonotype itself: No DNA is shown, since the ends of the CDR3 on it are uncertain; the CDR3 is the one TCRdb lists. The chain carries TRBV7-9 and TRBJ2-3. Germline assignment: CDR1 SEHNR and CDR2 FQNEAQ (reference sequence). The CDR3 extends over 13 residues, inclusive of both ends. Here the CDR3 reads CASSSSDTQYFCF.

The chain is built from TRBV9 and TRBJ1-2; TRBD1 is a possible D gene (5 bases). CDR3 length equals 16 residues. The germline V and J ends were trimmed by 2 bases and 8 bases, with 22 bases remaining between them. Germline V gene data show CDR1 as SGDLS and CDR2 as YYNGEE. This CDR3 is CASSVPLAGGLEGYTF. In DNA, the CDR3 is TGTGCCAGCAGCGTCCCCTTGGCGGGGGGGTTAGAGGGCTACACCTTC.

The CDR3 protein is CASSVGASGIAQHF. The CDR3 DNA reads TGTGCCAGCAGCGTAGGGGCTAGCGGAATAGCTCAGCATTTT. V usage is TRBV9 and J usage is TRBJ2-3; D unresolved. With the DNA end fitting TRBJ1-5 better, the J assignment may be wrong. Per the germline V gene, CDR1 is SGDLS and CDR2 is YYNGEE. The CDR3 is 14 amino acids.

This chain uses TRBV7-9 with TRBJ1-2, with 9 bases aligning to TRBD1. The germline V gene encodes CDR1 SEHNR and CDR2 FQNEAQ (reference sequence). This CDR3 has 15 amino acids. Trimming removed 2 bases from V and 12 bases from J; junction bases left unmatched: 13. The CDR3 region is CASSLTGGSGYDDTF. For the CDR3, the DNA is TGTGCCAGCAGCTTAACAGGGGGCTCCGGCTATGACGACACCTTC. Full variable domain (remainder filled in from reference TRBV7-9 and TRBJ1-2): DTGVSQNPRHKITKRGQNVTFRCDPISEHNRLYWYRQTLGQGPEFLTYFQNEAQLEKSRLLSDRFSAERPKGSFSTLEIQRTEQGDSAMYLCASSLTGGSGYDDTFGSGTRLTVV.

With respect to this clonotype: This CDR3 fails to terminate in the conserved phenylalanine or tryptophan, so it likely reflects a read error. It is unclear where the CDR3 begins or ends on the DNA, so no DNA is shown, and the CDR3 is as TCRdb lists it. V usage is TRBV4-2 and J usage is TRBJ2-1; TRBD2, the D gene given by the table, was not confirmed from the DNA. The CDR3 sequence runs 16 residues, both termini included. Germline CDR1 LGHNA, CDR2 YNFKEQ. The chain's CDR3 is CASSIASGAYNEQLFG.

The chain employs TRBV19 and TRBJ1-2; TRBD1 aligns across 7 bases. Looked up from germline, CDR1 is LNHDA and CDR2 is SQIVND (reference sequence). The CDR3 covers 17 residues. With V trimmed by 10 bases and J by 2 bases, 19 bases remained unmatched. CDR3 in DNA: TGTGCCACCGAGATATCATACAGGGGACCGTTGAACTATGGCTACACCTTC. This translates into CATEISYRGPLNYGYTF.

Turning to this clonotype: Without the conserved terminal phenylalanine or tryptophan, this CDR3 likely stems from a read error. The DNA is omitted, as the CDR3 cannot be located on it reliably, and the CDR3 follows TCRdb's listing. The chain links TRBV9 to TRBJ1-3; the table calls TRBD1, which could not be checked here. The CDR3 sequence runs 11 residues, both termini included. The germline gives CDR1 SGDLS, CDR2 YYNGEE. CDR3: CASSEWWTDNT.